This TCR beta chain stems from a study of blood T cell repertoires in COVID-19. TCRdb's copy holds only in-frame clones and misses some; the assay was immunoSEQ multiplex PCR. The sample shows 190,000 or so clones, around 87% of them seen only once. The CDR3 contains 13 residues. Looked up from germline, CDR1 is SGHDT and CDR2 is YYEEEE. V dropped 0 bases and J dropped 4 bases, with 7 bases sitting between them. The sequencing input was peripheral blood. The sequence was obtained from a woman between 18 and 29 years old who had recovered from COVID-19. The chain combines TRBV5-6 with TRBJ1-1; the D is unclear. DNA of the CDR3: TGTGCCAGCAGCTTGGGGCGGGGCACTGAAGCTTTCTTT. Protein sequence: CASSLGRGTEAFF.